This record concerns one TCR beta chain sequence. These data belong to a study of shared clonotypes between healthy human individuals. The deep-level immunoSEQ assay was used. Produced via immunoSEQ multiplex PCR; TCRdb's table is partial and in-frame only. Of about 530,000 clones listed, almost 97% were seen once; the top ten hold less than 0.06%. CD4+ cells underwent separation, giving CD45RA+ naive and CD45RA-negative memory subsets. Germline V gene lookup returns CDR1 MRHNA and CDR2 SNTAGT. This CDR3 is built from 13 residues. Trimming took off 3 bases at V and 5 bases at J, with 8 bases between the two ends.

The J gene is TRBJ1-5, the V gene TRBV6-4; D is possibly TRBD1 (5 bases). The sample comprised naive CD4+ T cells sorted from blood. Stated subset: CD45RA+ positively selected. The TCR sequence derives from a young woman in good health. CDR3 bases: TGTGCCAGCAGTGAGGGGACTCATCAGCCCCAGCATTTT. Translated, it gives CASSEGTHQPQHF.